One and the same sample provided the 6 T cell receptor beta chains below, sequenced in a study of shared clonotypes between healthy human individuals. Sequencing used immunoSEQ multiplex PCR; TCRdb keeps in-frame clones, though not all of them. The sample has some 480,000 clones; roughly 78% are singletons. Sequencing was done on a sample of PBMCs. The receptors stem from a woman aged 40 to 50 in good health. Some clones in this sample may be carry-over from other donors' samples.

The count of this clone is one. The rearrangement joins TRBV28 to TRBJ2-5; 7 bases line up with TRBD1. The CDR3 has 14 amino acids. J was trimmed by 2 bases and V by 6 bases; bases with no gene match: 6. The germline V gene encodes CDR1 MDHEN and CDR2 SYDVKM. The DNA of the CDR3 is TGTGCCAGCAGCCTTCGGGGACAGCAAGAGACCCAGTACTTC. Its protein is CASSLRGQQETQYF.

This chain uses TRBV10-3 with TRBJ2-2; unclear D gene. Germline V lookup: CDR1 ENHRY, CDR2 SYGVKD. The CDR3 runs 14 residues. Trimming took off 4 bases at V and 4 bases at J, with 10 bases between the two ends. CDR3 nucleotides: TGTGCCATCAGTGTCGCCCTCCCCACCGGGGAGCTGTTTTTT. Its protein is CAISVALPTGELFF.

This rearrangement joins TRBV7-2 to TRBJ2-7; D is uncertain. With 0 bases removed from V and 2 bases from J, the gap between germline ends came to 11 bases. This CDR3 comprises 15 residues. Looked up from germline, CDR1 is SGHTA and CDR2 is FQGNSA. The CDR3 sequence is CASSLAPSPAYEQYF. The CDR3 coding sequence is TGTGCCAGCAGCTTAGCGCCTTCACCGGCCTACGAGCAGTACTTC.

The J gene is TRBJ2-5, the V gene TRBV7-8; no clear D gene. The CDR3 sequence is 15 residues long. Trimming left V 2 bases short and J 1 base short, with 11 bases between. Germline CDR1 reads SGHVS; CDR2 reads FQNEAQ. The CDR3 here is CASSLIGRFQETQYF. The DNA for the CDR3 is TGTGCCAGCAGCTTAATCGGGCGTTTCCAAGAGACCCAGTACTTC.

This clone was seen once. The chain uses TRBV5-1 and TRBJ1-1; TRBD1 might be the D (5 bases). Germline CDR1 and CDR2: SGHRS and YFSETQ. The CDR3 is made up of 16 amino acids. The germline V and J ends were trimmed by 0 bases and 0 bases, with 12 bases remaining between them. The CDR3 is CASSLEGSGVNTEAFF. The CDR3 nucleotides read TGCGCCAGCAGCTTGGAGGGGTCGGGGGTGAACACTGAAGCTTTCTTT.

This clone was seen just once. The chain recombines TRBV7-8 with TRBJ2-3; 11 bases fit TRBD2. This CDR3 region has 20 residues. The trim removed 4 bases at V and 1 base at J, leaving 16 bases unmatched. CDR1 and CDR2 (germline): SGHVS, FQNEAQ. CDR3 nucleotide sequence: TGTGCCAGCAGCTCACCATGGGCTAGCGGGAGGAGAATACGCACAGATACGCAGTATTTT. Its protein is CASSSPWASGRRIRTDTQYF.